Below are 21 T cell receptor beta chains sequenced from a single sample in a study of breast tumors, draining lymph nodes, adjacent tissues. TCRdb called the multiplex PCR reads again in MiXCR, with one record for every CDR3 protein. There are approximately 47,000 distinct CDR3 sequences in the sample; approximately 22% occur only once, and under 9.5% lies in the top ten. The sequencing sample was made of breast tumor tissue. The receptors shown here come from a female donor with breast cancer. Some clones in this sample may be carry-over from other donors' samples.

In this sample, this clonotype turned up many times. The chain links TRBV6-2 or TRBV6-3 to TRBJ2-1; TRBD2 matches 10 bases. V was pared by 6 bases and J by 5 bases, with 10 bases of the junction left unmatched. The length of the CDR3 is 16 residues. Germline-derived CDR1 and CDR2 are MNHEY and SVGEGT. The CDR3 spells CASRSRSGTSDNEQFF. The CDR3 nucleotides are TGTGCCAGCAGATCTAGATCCGGGACTAGCGACAATGAGCAGTTCTTC.

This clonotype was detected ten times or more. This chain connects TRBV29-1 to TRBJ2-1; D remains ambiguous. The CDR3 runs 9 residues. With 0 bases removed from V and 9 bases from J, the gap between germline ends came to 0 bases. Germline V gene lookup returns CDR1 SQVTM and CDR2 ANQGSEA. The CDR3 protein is CSVEDEQFF. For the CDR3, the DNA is TGCAGCGTTGAAGATGAGCAGTTCTTC.

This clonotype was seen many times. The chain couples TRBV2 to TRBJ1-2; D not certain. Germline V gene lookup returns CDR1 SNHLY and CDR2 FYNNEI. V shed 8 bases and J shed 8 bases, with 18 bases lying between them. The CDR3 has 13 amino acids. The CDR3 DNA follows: TGTGCCAGCGAGCAGGAGGCGGATTCGGGCTACACCTTC. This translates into CASEQEADSGYTF.

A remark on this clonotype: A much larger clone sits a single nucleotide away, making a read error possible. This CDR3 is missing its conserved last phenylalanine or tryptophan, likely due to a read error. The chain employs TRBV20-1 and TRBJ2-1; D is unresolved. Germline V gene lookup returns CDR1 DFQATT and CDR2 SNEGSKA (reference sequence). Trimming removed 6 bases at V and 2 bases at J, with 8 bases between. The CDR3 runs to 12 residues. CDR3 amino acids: CSAPKPYNEQFL. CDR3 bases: TGCAGTGCGCCTAAACCCTACAATGAGCAGTTCCTC.

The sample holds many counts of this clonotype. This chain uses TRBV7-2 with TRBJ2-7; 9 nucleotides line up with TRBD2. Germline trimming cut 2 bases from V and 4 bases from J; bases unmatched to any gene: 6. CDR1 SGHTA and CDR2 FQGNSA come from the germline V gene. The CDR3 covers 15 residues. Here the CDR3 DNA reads TGTGCCAGCAGCTTATGGTTAGCGGGAGCATACGAGCAGTACTTC. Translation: CASSLWLAGAYEQYF.

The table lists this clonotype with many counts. The CDR3 loop is CASSSPQYNEQFF. The CDR3 DNA reads as TGTGCCAGCAGTTCGCCCCAGTACAATGAGCAGTTCTTC. This chain connects TRBV27 to TRBJ2-1; D unclear. This CDR3 comprises 13 residues. V dropped 4 bases and J dropped 4 bases, with 8 bases sitting between them. CDR1 is MNHEY and CDR2 is SMNVEV in the germline V gene (reference sequence).

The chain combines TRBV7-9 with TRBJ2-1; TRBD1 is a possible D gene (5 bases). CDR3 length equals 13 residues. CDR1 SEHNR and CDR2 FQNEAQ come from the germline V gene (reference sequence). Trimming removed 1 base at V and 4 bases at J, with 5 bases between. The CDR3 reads CASSLGTYNEQFF. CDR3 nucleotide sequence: TGTGCCAGCAGCTTAGGGACATACAATGAGCAGTTCTTC. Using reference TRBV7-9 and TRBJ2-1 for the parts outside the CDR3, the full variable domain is DTGVSQNPRHKITKRGQNVTFRCDPISEHNRLYWYRQTLGQGPEFLTYFQNEAQLEKSRLLSDRFSAERPKGSFSTLEIQRTEQGDSAMYLCASSLGTYNEQFFGPGTRLTVL.

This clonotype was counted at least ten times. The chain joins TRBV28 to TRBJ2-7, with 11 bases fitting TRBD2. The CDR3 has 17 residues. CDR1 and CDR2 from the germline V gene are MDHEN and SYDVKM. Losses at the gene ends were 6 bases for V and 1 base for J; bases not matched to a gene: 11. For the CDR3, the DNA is TGTGCCAGCAGAAAATTAGCGGGAGGGCCCACTTCCTACGAGCAGTACTTC. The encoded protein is CASRKLAGGPTSYEQYF.

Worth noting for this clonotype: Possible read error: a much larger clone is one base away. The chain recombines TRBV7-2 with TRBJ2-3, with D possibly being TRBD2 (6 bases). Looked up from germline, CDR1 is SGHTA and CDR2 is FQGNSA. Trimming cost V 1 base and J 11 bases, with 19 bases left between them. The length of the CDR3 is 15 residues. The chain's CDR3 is CASSLEPGRRRGQYF. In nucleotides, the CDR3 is TGTGCCAGCAGCTTAGAGCCCGGGCGTAGGAGGGGGCAGTATTTT.

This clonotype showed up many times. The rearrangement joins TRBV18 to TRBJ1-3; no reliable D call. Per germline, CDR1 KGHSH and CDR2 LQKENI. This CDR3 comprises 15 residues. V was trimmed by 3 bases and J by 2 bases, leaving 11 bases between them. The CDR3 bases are TGTGCCAGCTCACCGAAAGTTCCCCCTGGAAACACCATATATTTT. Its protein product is CASSPKVPPGNTIYF.

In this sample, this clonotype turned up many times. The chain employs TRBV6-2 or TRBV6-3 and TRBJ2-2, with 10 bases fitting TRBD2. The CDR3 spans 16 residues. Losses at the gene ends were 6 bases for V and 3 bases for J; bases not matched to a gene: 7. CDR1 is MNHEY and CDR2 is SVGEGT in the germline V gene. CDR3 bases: TGTGCCAGCAGCCCTGCTAGCGGGGGATACACCGGGGAGCTGTTTTTT. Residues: CASSPASGGYTGELFF.

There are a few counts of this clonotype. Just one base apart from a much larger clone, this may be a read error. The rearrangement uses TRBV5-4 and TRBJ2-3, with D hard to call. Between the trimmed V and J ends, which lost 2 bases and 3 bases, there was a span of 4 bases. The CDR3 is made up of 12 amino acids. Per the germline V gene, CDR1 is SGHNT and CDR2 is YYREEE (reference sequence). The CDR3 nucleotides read TGTGCCAGCAGCTTAAGAACAGATACGCAGTATTTT. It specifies CASSLRTDTQYF. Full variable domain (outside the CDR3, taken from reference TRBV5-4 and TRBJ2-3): ETGVTQSPTHLIKTRGQQVTLRCSSQSGHNTVSWYQQALGQGPQFIFQYYREEENGRGNFPPRFSGLQFPNYSSELNVNALELDDSALYLCASSLRTDTQYFGPGTRLTVL.

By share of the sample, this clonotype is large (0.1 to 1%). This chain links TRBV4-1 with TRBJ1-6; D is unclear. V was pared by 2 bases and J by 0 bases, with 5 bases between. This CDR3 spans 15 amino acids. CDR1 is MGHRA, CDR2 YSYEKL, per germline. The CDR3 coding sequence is TGCGCCAGCAGCCAAACTAGCTCCTATAATTCACCCCTCCACTTT. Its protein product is CASSQTSSYNSPLHF.

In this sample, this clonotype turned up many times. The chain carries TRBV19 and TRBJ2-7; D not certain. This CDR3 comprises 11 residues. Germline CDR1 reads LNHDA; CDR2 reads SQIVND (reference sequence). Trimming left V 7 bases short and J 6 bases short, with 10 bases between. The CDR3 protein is CASTFKGEQYF. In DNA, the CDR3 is TGTGCCAGTACATTCAAGGGCGAGCAGTACTTC.

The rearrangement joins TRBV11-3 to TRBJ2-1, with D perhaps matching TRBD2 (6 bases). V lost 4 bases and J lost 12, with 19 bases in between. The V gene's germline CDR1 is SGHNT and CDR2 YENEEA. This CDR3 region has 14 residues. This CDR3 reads CASSSRDLSIVQFF. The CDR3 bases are TGTGCCAGCAGCTCCCGGGACTTATCCATAGTGCAGTTCTTC.

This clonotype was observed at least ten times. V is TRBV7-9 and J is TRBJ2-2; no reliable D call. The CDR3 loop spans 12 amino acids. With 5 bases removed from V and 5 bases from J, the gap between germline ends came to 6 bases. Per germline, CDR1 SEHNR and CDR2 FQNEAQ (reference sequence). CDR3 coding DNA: TGTGCCAGCAGCGTGCCTACCGGGGAGCTGTTTTTT. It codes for CASSVPTGELFF.

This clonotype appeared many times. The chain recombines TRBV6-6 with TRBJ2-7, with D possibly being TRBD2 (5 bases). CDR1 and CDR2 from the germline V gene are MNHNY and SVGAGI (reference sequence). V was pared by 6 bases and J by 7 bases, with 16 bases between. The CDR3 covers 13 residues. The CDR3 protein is CASSSEVYREQYF. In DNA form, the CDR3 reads TGTGCCAGCAGCTCGGAGGTCTACAGAGAGCAGTACTTC.

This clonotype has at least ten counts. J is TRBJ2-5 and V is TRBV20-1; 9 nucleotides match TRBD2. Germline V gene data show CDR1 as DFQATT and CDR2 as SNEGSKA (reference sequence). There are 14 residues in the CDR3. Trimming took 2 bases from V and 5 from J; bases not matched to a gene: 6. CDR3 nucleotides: TGCAGTGCTAGAATAGCGGGAGAACGTGAGACCCAGTACTTC. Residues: CSARIAGERETQYF.

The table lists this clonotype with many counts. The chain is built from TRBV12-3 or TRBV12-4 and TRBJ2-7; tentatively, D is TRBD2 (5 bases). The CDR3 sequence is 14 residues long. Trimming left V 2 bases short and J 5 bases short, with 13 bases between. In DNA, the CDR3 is TGTGCCAGCAGTTTAAAGGGCGCGGGTCACGAGCAGTACTTC. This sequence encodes CASSLKGAGHEQYF.

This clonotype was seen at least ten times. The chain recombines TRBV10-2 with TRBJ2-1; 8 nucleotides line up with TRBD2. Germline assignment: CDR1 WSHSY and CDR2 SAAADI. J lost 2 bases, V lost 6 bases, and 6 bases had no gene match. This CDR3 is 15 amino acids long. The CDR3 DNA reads TGCGCCAGCAGACCCCTTAGCGGGACCTACAATGAGCAGTTCTTC. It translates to CASRPLSGTYNEQFF.

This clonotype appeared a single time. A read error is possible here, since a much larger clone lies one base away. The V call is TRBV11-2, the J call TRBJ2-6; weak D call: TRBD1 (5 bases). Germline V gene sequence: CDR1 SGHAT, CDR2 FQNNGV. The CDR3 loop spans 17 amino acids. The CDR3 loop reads CASSPTTTLSGANALTF. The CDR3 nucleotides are TGTGCCAGCAGCCCCACGACGACCCTCTCTGGGGCCAACGCCCTGACTTTC.